This T cell receptor beta chain was captured in a study of blood T cells in healthy people across ages. Regarding the study as a whole: What prevented conclusive comparison of naive and antigen-experienced cells was that PBMCs were unsorted. Naive CD4+ cells and diversity were both higher in long-lived donors than in aged donors. Estimated diversity that came from one million T cells was considered an underestimate.

The V end lost 5 bases, the J end lost 6 bases, and 11 bases lay between the germline ends. CDR3 length: 13 residues. Looked up from germline, CDR1 is MNHEY and CDR2 is SVGEGT. Through a sample-barcoded 5' primer and a J-beta primer mix, a second PCR was run for about 6 to 11 cycles. Any given sample supplied a minimum of 2.5 million CDR3-containing paired-end reads. MiXCR was run by TCRdb on the 5' RACE reads, yielding one entry per CDR3 protein. The sample lists around 1,000,000 distinct CDR3 sequences, approximately 26% occurring once. In regard to this clonotype: Its specificity is not known.

This sample also appeared in a second study, on T cells of mothers and their children.

Sequenced input: blood. The clonotype comes from a girl aged 2 to 10 in good health. The rearrangement joins TRBV6-2 or TRBV6-3 to TRBJ1-5; no reliable D call. CDR3 DNA: TGTGCCAGCAGTGCCGACTCGTTTCAGCCCCAGCATTTT. Encoded protein: CASSADSFQPQHF.